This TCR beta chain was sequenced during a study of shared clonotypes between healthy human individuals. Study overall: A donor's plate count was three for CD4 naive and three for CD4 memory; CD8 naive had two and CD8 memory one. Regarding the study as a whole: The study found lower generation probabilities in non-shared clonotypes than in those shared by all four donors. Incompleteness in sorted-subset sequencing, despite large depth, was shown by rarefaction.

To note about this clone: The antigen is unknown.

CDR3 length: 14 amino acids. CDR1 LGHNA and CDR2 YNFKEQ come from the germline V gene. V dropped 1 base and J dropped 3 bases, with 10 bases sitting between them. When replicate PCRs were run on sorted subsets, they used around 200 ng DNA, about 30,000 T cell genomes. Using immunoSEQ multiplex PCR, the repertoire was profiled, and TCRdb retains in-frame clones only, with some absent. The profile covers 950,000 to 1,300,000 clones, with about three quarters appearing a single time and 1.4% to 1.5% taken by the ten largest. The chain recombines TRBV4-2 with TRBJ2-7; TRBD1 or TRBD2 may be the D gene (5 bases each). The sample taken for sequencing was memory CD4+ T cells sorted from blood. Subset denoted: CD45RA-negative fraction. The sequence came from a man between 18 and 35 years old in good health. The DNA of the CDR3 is TGTGCCAGCAGCCAAGGGGGGAATCTCTACGAGCAGTACTTC. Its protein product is CASSQGGNLYEQYF.